The next 22 T cell receptor beta chains were all read from a single sample in a study of T cells in Graves' hyperthyroidism and ophthalmopathy. Amplification of TCR beta CDR3 regions used RNA as the template. Primed by the HTBI set, a first-round RT-PCR was run on the TCR CDR3. MiXCR, applied by TCRdb to the multiplex PCR reads, yields one record per CDR3 protein. The repertoire holds a few hundred thousand distinct CDR3 sequences, 13% seen once, with around 21% in the top ten. Sequences were obtained from blood. The receptors derive from a man younger than 45 with Graves' hyperthyroidism that later progressed to Graves' ophthalmopathy.

The sample holds a few counts of this clonotype. The V gene is TRBV5-1, the J gene TRBJ2-7; TRBD1 agrees at 7 bases. Germline values: CDR1 SGHRS, CDR2 YFSETQ. With V trimmed by 0 bases and J by 2 bases, 5 bases remained unmatched. This CDR3 comprises 15 residues. The CDR3 DNA is TGCGCCAGCAGCTTGGCCGGGACAGTGACCTACGAGCAGTACTTC. This codes for CASSLAGTVTYEQYF. Drawing the rest from reference TRBV5-1 and TRBJ2-7, the complete variable domain is KAGVTQTPRYLIKTRGQQVTLSCSPISGHRSVSWYQQTPGQGLQFLFEYFSETQRNKGNFPGRFSGRQFSNSRSEMNVSTLELGDSALYLCASSLAGTVTYEQYFGPGTRLTVT.

This clonotype was counted a few times. This sequence joins TRBV6-1 and TRBJ2-7, with D unresolved. CDR1 is MNHNS, CDR2 SASEGT, per germline. Trimming left V 3 bases short and J 0 bases short, with 12 bases between. This CDR3 contains 15 residues. CDR3 coding DNA: TGTGCCAGCAGTGAGAGGAACCGCCGCTCCTACGAGCAGTACTTC. This sequence encodes CASSERNRRSYEQYF.

The table lists this clonotype with a few counts. The chain joins TRBV19 to TRBJ2-6; 7 bases match TRBD2. With 6 bases clipped from V and 4 bases from J, the junction kept 12 bases outside the gene matches. Germline CDR1 is LNHDA and CDR2 is SQIVND (reference sequence). There are 17 residues in the CDR3. Here the CDR3 reads CASSPLAWGSGANVLTF. DNA for the CDR3: TGTGCCAGTAGCCCACTAGCGTGGGGCTCGGGGGCCAACGTCCTGACTTTC.

The V and J genes are TRBV11-2 and TRBJ2-3; TRBD2 matches 10 bases. The CDR3 runs to 17 residues. In germline, CDR1 is SGHAT, CDR2 FQNNGV. The V segment lost 2 bases and the J segment 4 bases; nucleotides outside the gene matches: 9. CDR3 region: CASSLFGTSDIADTQYF. The CDR3 region has the DNA TGTGCCAGCAGCTTATTCGGGACTAGCGACATTGCAGATACGCAGTATTTT.

In this sample, this clonotype turned up many times. This sequence joins TRBV11-2 and TRBJ1-2; 11 bases fit TRBD1. Germline V CDR1 and CDR2: SGHAT, FQNNGV. V dropped 0 bases and J dropped 3; count of bases not matched to a gene: 3. This CDR3 region has 16 residues. The CDR3 DNA follows: TGTGCCAGCAGCTTAGATGGACAGGGGGCGTACTATGGCTACACCTTC. Its protein is CASSLDGQGAYYGYTF.

There are many counts of this clonotype. V gene TRBV7-2 combines with J gene TRBJ2-3, with 7 bases that match TRBD2. V trimming: 5 bases; J trimming: 4 bases; junction bases outside the gene matches: 0. Germline CDR1 SGHTA, CDR2 FQGNSA. The length of the CDR3 is 12 residues. The CDR3 bases are TGTGCCAGCAGCCGGGGGGCAGATACGCAGTATTTT. It codes for CASSRGADTQYF. The full variable domain, completed using reference TRBV7-2 and TRBJ2-3, is GAGVSQSPSNKVTEKGKDVELRCDPISGHTALYWYRQSLGQGLEFLIYFQGNSAPDKSGLPSDRFSAERTGGSVSTLTIQRTQQEDSAVYLCASSRGADTQYFGPGTRLTVL.

Remarks on this clonotype: This clone may be a read error of a much larger clone one base away. The rearrangement links TRBV5-1 to TRBJ2-4, with D perhaps assigned TRBD1 or TRBD2 (5 bases each). Germline assignment: CDR1 SGHRS and CDR2 YFSETQ. The CDR3 spans 16 residues. The CDR3 DNA sequence: TGCGCCGGCAGCTCCGGGACGTCACTAGCCAAAAACATTCAGTACTTC. Amino acids: CAGSSGTSLAKNIQYF.

This clonotype has a count of ten or more. The rearrangement uses TRBV5-1 and TRBJ1-5; 8 bases align to TRBD1. The CDR3 is made up of 14 amino acids. Germline assignment: CDR1 SGHRS and CDR2 YFSETQ. The ends lost 3 bases at V and 5 bases at J; junction bases unmatched: 4. CDR3: CASSYGQGDQPQHF. CDR3 nucleotides: TGCGCCAGCAGCTACGGACAGGGAGATCAGCCCCAGCATTTT.

This clonotype was detected ten times or more. The chain links TRBV6-6 to TRBJ2-3; 7 positions agree with TRBD1. Losses at the gene ends were 3 bases for V and 8 bases for J; bases not matched to a gene: 8. Per the germline V gene, CDR1 is MNHNY and CDR2 is SVGAGI (reference sequence). The length of the CDR3 is 14 residues. CDR3 in DNA: TGTGCCAGCAGTTATTCGACAGGGTTGAGTACGCAGTATTTT. Protein sequence: CASSYSTGLSTQYF.

This clonotype was counted at least ten times. V usage is TRBV7-8 and J usage is TRBJ2-3; D not resolved. CDR3 length: 13 residues. The V and J ends lost 5 bases and 3 bases respectively, with 9 bases between them. CDR1 and CDR2 from the germline V gene are SGHVS and FQNEAQ. CDR3 DNA: TGTGCCAGCAGCGTAGGGTTGACAGATACGCAGTATTTT. It yields the protein CASSVGLTDTQYF. Using reference TRBV7-8 and TRBJ2-3 for the parts outside the CDR3, the full variable domain is GAGVSQSPRYKVAKRGQDVALRCDPISGHVSLFWYQQALGQGPEFLTYFQNEAQLDKSGLPSDRFFAERPEGSVSTLKIQRTQQEDSAVYLCASSVGLTDTQYFGPGTRLTVL.

This clonotype was detected ten times or more. The V and J genes are TRBV5-1 and TRBJ2-7; 8 nucleotides agree with TRBD2. The CDR3 runs to 13 residues. In germline, CDR1 is SGHRS, CDR2 YFSETQ. The junction had 3 bases not matched to a gene; V was cut back by 4 bases and J by 3 bases. The CDR3 here is CASSHGTSYEQYF. CDR3 nucleotide sequence: TGCGCCAGCAGCCACGGGACTAGCTACGAGCAGTACTTC.

About this clonotype: Since a much larger clone is just one base distant, this may be a read error. This chain uses TRBV6-2 or TRBV6-3 with TRBJ1-1; D is perhaps TRBD1 (5 bases). This CDR3 region has 13 residues. The germline gives CDR1 MNHEY, CDR2 SVGEGT. The DNA for the CDR3 is TGTGCCGGCAGTTATAGGGGTCGCACTGAAGCTTTCTTT. Its protein is CAGSYRGRTEAFF.

The V call is TRBV13, the J call TRBJ1-2; 8 nucleotides agree with TRBD1. With V trimmed by 5 bases and J by 8 bases, 10 bases remained unmatched. CDR1 PRHDT and CDR2 FYEKMQ come from the germline V gene (reference sequence). The CDR3 spans 14 residues. Here the CDR3 reads CASSGYRQGKGYTF. CDR3 bases: TGTGCCAGCAGCGGGTACCGACAGGGGAAGGGCTACACCTTC.

This clonotype was recorded a few times. V is TRBV7-3 and J is TRBJ2-2; D may be TRBD2 (6 bases). This CDR3 has 16 amino acids. V was clipped by 1 base and J by 7 bases, with 16 bases between them. Germline assignment: CDR1 SGHTA and CDR2 FQGTGA. The CDR3 nucleotides are TGTGCCAGCAGCTTAAAGGGCACTAGCATGGGCGGGGAGCTGTTTTTT. This codes for CASSLKGTSMGGELFF.

This clonotype was recorded a few times. V usage is TRBV5-1 and J usage is TRBJ1-2; D is perhaps TRBD1 (5 bases). Germline CDR1 reads SGHRS; CDR2 reads YFSETQ. The CDR3 totals 19 residues. Trimming shortened V by 7 bases and J by 6 bases, and 34 bases separated the two germline ends. DNA of the CDR3: TGCGCCAGCCGATCCGGGTTGGTGACCAGGGTGGTCACCTTGGATGGCTACACCTTC. It is translated as CASRSGLVTRVVTLDGYTF.

Ten or more counts support this clonotype. The J gene is TRBJ1-1, the V gene TRBV5-1; D gene ambiguous. Germline V gives CDR1 SGHRS, CDR2 YFSETQ. There are 13 residues in the CDR3. V was cut by 2 bases and J by 1 base, with 6 bases left in between. The CDR3 DNA reads TGCGCCAGCAGCTTCGGCTGGAACACTGAAGCTTTCTTT. Encoded protein: CASSFGWNTEAFF.

This clonotype was found many times. The gene calls are TRBV20-1 and TRBJ2-1, with D possibly matching TRBD2 (6 bases). There are 13 residues in the CDR3. Germline V lookup: CDR1 DFQATT, CDR2 SNEGSKA (reference sequence). V shed 7 bases and J shed 4 bases, with 14 bases lying between them. The CDR3 is CSELGGLYNEQFF. The CDR3 DNA follows: TGCAGTGAGCTCGGGGGACTGTACAATGAGCAGTTCTTC.

This clonotype is a singleton in its sample. One base away lies a much larger clone, so this may be a sequencing read error. The chain's CDR3 is CASSVGMDSTLHF. CDR3 DNA: TGTGCCAGCAGCGTAGGGATGGATTCAACCCTCCACTTT. This sequence joins TRBV9 and TRBJ1-6, with D unresolved. This CDR3 has 13 amino acids. Germline CDR1 and CDR2: SGDLS and YYNGEE. The full variable domain, with the rest looked up from reference TRBV9 and TRBJ1-6, is DSGVTQTPKHLITATGQRVTLRCSPRSGDLSVYWYQQSLDQGLQFLIQYYNGEERAKGNILERFSAQQFPDLHSELNLSSLELGDSALYFCASSVGMDSTLHFGNGTRLTVT.

This clonotype was recorded many times. The V call is TRBV5-8, the J call TRBJ2-1, with 9 bases aligning to TRBD1. Germline V lookup: CDR1 SGHTS, CDR2 YDEGEE. This CDR3 has 14 residues. V was pared by 4 bases and J by 6 bases, with 5 bases of the junction left unmatched. The CDR3 bases are TGTGCCAGCAGCGAGGGACAGGGCCGCAATGAGCAGTTCTTC. This translates into CASSEGQGRNEQFF.

The V and J genes are TRBV19 and TRBJ1-2; TRBD1 might be the D (6 bases). V was cut by 9 bases and J by 0 bases, with 17 bases left in between. Germline lookup yields CDR1 LNHDA and CDR2 SQIVND (reference sequence). The CDR3 sequence is 15 residues long. For the CDR3, the DNA is TGTGCCAGCCGCGGACAGACTTTAGCTAACTATGGCTACACCTTC. The encoded protein is CASRGQTLANYGYTF.

The J gene is TRBJ2-1, the V gene TRBV11-2; tentatively, D is TRBD2 (6 bases). CDR1 and CDR2 from the germline V gene are SGHAT and FQNNGV. The CDR3 runs 16 residues. Between the trimmed V and J ends, which lost 5 bases and 4 bases, there was a span of 18 bases. The CDR3 bases are TGTGCCAGCAGCCAAGATAACGGGGGAGTTTACAATGAGCAGTTCTTC. Its translation is CASSQDNGGVYNEQFF.

This clonotype was counted a few times. The chain's CDR3 is CASSAQGRYGYTF. Here the CDR3 DNA reads TGTGCCAGCAGCGCCCAGGGGCGTTATGGCTACACCTTC. This chain links TRBV9 with TRBJ1-2; tentatively, D is TRBD1 (6 bases). The CDR3 totals 13 residues. Germline V gene sequence: CDR1 SGDLS, CDR2 YYNGEE. With 3 bases removed from V and 5 bases from J, the gap between germline ends came to 11 bases.